The 31 T cell receptor beta chains presented below share a single source sample, sequenced in a study of blood T cell repertoires in COVID-19. Here immunoSEQ multiplex PCR was the method, and the copy in TCRdb shows in-frame clones only, minus some. The table lists about 260,000 clones, 90% of them singletons. Material for sequencing was PBMCs or T cells enriched from blood (not recorded which). The source of these receptors is a middle-aged man who had been exposed to COVID-19.

The chain uses TRBV5-1 and TRBJ1-5, with D perhaps matching TRBD1 (5 bases). The germline CDR1 and CDR2 sequences are SGHRS and YFSETQ. V lost 0 bases and J lost 2, with 9 bases in between. The CDR3 totals 15 residues. CDR3 bases: TGCGCCAGCAGCTTGGCCGGGGGGGGCAATCAGCCCCAGCATTTT. Translation: CASSLAGGGNQPQHF.

The rearrangement joins TRBV7-3 to TRBJ2-2; 8 nucleotides match TRBD1. The germline V gene encodes CDR1 SGHTA and CDR2 FQGTGA. The CDR3 has 14 amino acids. The V gene end was trimmed by 5 bases and the J gene end by 5 bases; junction bases not matched to a gene: 4. CDR3 DNA sequence: TGTGCCAGCAGCCCGAGACAGGGGACCGGGGAGCTGTTTTTT. It translates to CASSPRQGTGELFF.

CDR3 in amino acids: CASTLAGGQVGELFF. The DNA of the CDR3 is TGTGCCAGCACTCTAGCGGGGGGTCAGGTCGGGGAGCTGTTTTTT. This chain connects TRBV28 to TRBJ2-2; the match to TRBD2 covers 11 bases. From germline, CDR1 is MDHEN and CDR2 SYDVKM. The CDR3 has 15 residues. The V segment lost 7 bases and the J segment 7 bases; nucleotides outside the gene matches: 8.

This chain joins TRBV2 and TRBJ2-1; 10 bases are shared with TRBD2. The germline CDR1 and CDR2 sequences are SNHLY and FYNNEI. This CDR3 region has 13 residues. The ends lost 11 bases at V and 10 bases at J; junction bases unmatched: 11. CDR3 region: CAGGVAGGSEQFF. CDR3 coding DNA: TGTGCCGGGGGGGTAGCGGGAGGCAGCGAGCAGTTCTTC.

The genes are TRBV10-3 and TRBJ2-7; possibly TRBD1 for D (5 bases). The CDR3 extends over 16 amino acids. V shed 2 bases and J shed 4 bases, with 18 bases lying between them. Germline loops: CDR1 ENHRY, CDR2 SYGVKD. The CDR3 protein is CAISEGPETDRYEQYV. The CDR3 coding sequence is TGTGCCATCAGTGAGGGTCCGGAGACAGATCGTTACGAGCAGTACGTC.

The chain uses TRBV19 and TRBJ1-5; the match to TRBD1 covers 8 bases. This CDR3 region has 16 residues. Losses at the gene ends were 6 bases for V and 2 bases for J; bases not matched to a gene: 9. Germline V gene sequence: CDR1 LNHDA, CDR2 SQIVND (reference sequence). Here the CDR3 reads CASSPTTGVGNQPQHF. CDR3 DNA sequence: TGTGCCAGTAGCCCCACGACAGGGGTTGGCAATCAGCCCCAGCATTTT.

J is TRBJ2-6 and V is TRBV24-1; 11 positions agree with TRBD1. Germline V gives CDR1 KGHDR, CDR2 SFDVKD. The CDR3 loop spans 18 amino acids. With V trimmed by 5 bases and J by 4 bases, 9 bases remained unmatched. This chain's CDR3 is CATSGGQGAASGANVLTF. The DNA for the CDR3 is TGTGCCACCAGTGGTGGACAGGGGGCGGCTTCGGGGGCCAACGTCCTGACTTTC.

This rearrangement joins TRBV3-1 (or the pseudogene TRBV3-2) to TRBJ1-2; TRBD1 agrees at 12 bases. The CDR3 is made up of 17 amino acids. CDR1 and CDR2 from the germline V gene are LGHDT and YNNKEL (reference sequence). V lost 4 bases to trimming and J lost 2 bases; unmatched junction nucleotides: 8. CDR3 sequence (DNA): TGTGCCAGCAGCCTTTACTCGGGACAGGGGGCGAACTATGGCTACACCTTC. Translation gives CASSLYSGQGANYGYTF.

The rearrangement joins TRBV24-1 to TRBJ2-5; 9 positions agree with TRBD2. The germline V gene has CDR1 KGHDR and CDR2 SFDVKD. This CDR3 comprises 16 residues. The trim removed 3 bases at V and 5 bases at J, leaving 9 bases unmatched. The CDR3 DNA reads as TGTGCCACCAGTGATAGGTTAGCGGGAGTGTTGGAGACCCAGTACTTC. This encodes CATSDRLAGVLETQYF.

V usage is TRBV9 and J usage is TRBJ2-7; TRBD2 matches at 11 bases. Per the germline V gene, CDR1 is SGDLS and CDR2 is YYNGEE. The trim removed 4 bases at V and 5 bases at J, leaving 11 bases unmatched. CDR3 length: 16 residues. CDR3 residues: CASSFQLAGDRNEQYF. The CDR3 DNA reads as TGTGCCAGCAGCTTCCAACTAGCGGGGGATCGAAACGAGCAGTACTTC.

The chain employs TRBV7-2 and TRBJ2-5; the match to TRBD2 covers 7 bases. Germline assignment: CDR1 SGHTA and CDR2 FQGNSA. With V trimmed by 6 bases and J by 1 base, 5 bases remained unmatched. This CDR3 contains 14 residues. The CDR3 bases are TGTGCCAGCAGAATAGGGACTATCCAAGAGACCCAGTACTTC. Translated, it gives CASRIGTIQETQYF.

The chain couples TRBV28 to TRBJ1-2; 7 bases map to TRBD1. Germline loops: CDR1 MDHEN, CDR2 SYDVKM. The CDR3 sequence is 12 residues long. J was trimmed by 11 bases and V by 7 bases; bases with no gene match: 10. Written as DNA, the CDR3 is TGTGCCAGCAATCTAGGGACAGCCGGTTACACCTTC. Amino acid sequence: CASNLGTAGYTF.

The chain is built from TRBV5-4 and TRBJ2-1; 10 bases agree with TRBD2. Looked up from germline, CDR1 is SGHNT and CDR2 is YYREEE (reference sequence). The CDR3 length is 14 residues. Germline trimming cut 7 bases from V and 3 bases from J; bases unmatched to any gene: 4. CDR3: CASQRLAGYNEQFF. In nucleotides, the CDR3 is TGTGCCAGCCAACGACTAGCGGGCTACAATGAGCAGTTCTTC. Based on the CDR3 plus reference TRBV5-4 and TRBJ2-1, the full variable domain is ETGVTQSPTHLIKTRGQQVTLRCSSQSGHNTVSWYQQALGQGPQFIFQYYREEENGRGNFPPRFSGLQFPNYSSELNVNALELDDSALYLCASQRLAGYNEQFFGPGTRLTVL.

The chain couples TRBV4-1 to TRBJ1-2; TRBD1 is a possible D gene (5 bases). V was clipped by 5 bases and J by 8 bases, with 18 bases between them. Germline CDR1 MGHRA, CDR2 YSYEKL. CDR3 length: 14 residues. As DNA, the CDR3 is TGCGCCAGCAGCGGAGTCCAGGGCCTAGAAGGCTACACCTTC. This gives the protein CASSGVQGLEGYTF.

The gene calls are TRBV7-6 and TRBJ2-7; TRBD2 agrees at 8 bases. Germline CDR1 is SGHVS and CDR2 is FNYEAQ. The CDR3 is 16 amino acids. The V and J ends lost 1 base and 3 bases, in that order; junction bases with no gene match: 8. CDR3 sequence (DNA): TGTGCCAGCAGCTTAGTAGGGGGGACTAGAGACTACGAGCAGTACTTC. This encodes CASSLVGGTRDYEQYF.

This rearrangement joins TRBV7-3 to TRBJ2-7; 8 positions match TRBD1. With 5 bases clipped from V and 0 bases from J, the junction kept 3 bases outside the gene matches. The CDR3 has 14 residues. Germline CDR1 and CDR2: SGHTA and FQGTGA. CDR3 sequence (DNA): TGTGCCAGCAGCCCGGACAGGGACTCCTACGAGCAGTACTTC. Its translation: CASSPDRDSYEQYF. The full variable domain, completed using reference TRBV7-3 and TRBJ2-7, is GAGVSQTPSNKVTEKGKYVELRCDPISGHTALYWYRQSLGQGPEFLIYFQGTGAADDSGLPNDRFFAVRPEGSVSTLKIQRTERGDSAVYLCASSPDRDSYEQYFGPGTRLTVT.

The chain combines TRBV5-1 with TRBJ1-4; 7 bases align to TRBD1. The CDR3 is made up of 14 amino acids. V dropped 5 bases and J dropped 5; count of bases not matched to a gene: 6. In germline, CDR1 is SGHRS, CDR2 YFSETQ. CDR3 sequence: CASSRDSRNEKLFF. The CDR3 bases are TGCGCCAGCAGTCGGGACAGTAGGAATGAAAAACTGTTTTTT.

The chain recombines TRBV7-8 with TRBJ1-4; no firm D call. Between the trimmed V and J ends, which lost 6 bases and 4 bases, there was a span of 12 bases. The V gene's germline CDR1 is SGHVS and CDR2 FQNEAQ. The CDR3 totals 14 residues. DNA of the CDR3: TGTGCCAGCAGGAGTTATCGGGATAATGAAAAACTGTTTTTT. Translated, it gives CASRSYRDNEKLFF.

The chain carries TRBV2 and TRBJ1-1; 8 positions match TRBD1. The CDR3 sequence is 13 residues long. Germline assignment: CDR1 SNHLY and CDR2 FYNNEI. With V trimmed by 4 bases and J by 5 bases, 3 bases remained unmatched. The CDR3 here is CASSAGGVTEAFF. The CDR3 region has the DNA TGTGCCAGCAGTGCAGGGGGCGTGACTGAAGCTTTCTTT.

The J gene is TRBJ1-2, the V gene TRBV5-1, with 7 bases lining up with TRBD1. This CDR3 region has 12 residues. Germline loops: CDR1 SGHRS, CDR2 YFSETQ. V lost 3 bases to trimming and J lost 6 bases; unmatched junction nucleotides: 2. The CDR3 sequence is CASSWGQHGYTF. The CDR3 nucleotides are TGCGCCAGCAGCTGGGGACAGCATGGCTACACCTTC.

The chain has TRBV7-9 and TRBJ2-5; a possible D gene is TRBD1 (7 bases). The V gene lost 5 bases and the J gene lost 5 bases, with 12 bases spanning the gap. From germline, CDR1 is SEHNR and CDR2 FQNEAQ (reference sequence). There are 13 residues in the CDR3. The CDR3 here is CASSPAGGETQYF. For the CDR3, the DNA is TGTGCCAGCAGCCCGGCAGGGGGGGAGACCCAGTACTTC.

The chain uses TRBV7-3 and TRBJ1-1; 8 nucleotides line up with TRBD1. The germline CDR1 and CDR2 sequences are SGHTA and FQGTGA. J lost 4 bases, V lost 5 bases, and 9 bases had no gene match. The CDR3 has 15 residues. DNA for the CDR3: TGTGCCAGCAGCCCTGACAGGGGTCGGTTCACTGAAGCTTTCTTT. It is translated as CASSPDRGRFTEAFF.

The rearrangement joins TRBV2 to TRBJ1-6, with a tentative D call TRBD1 (6 bases). The germline V gene has CDR1 SNHLY and CDR2 FYNNEI. With 10 bases removed from V and 7 bases from J, the gap between germline ends came to 14 bases. The CDR3 has 13 amino acids. CDR3 protein: CATSGHSNSPLHF. The CDR3 nucleotides are TGTGCCACCTCGGGACACTCCAATTCACCCCTCCACTTT.

The chain joins TRBV28 to TRBJ1-2, with no clear D. Germline V CDR1 and CDR2: MDHEN, SYDVKM. The germline V and J ends were trimmed by 10 bases and 4 bases, with 19 bases remaining between them. This CDR3 comprises 14 residues. The CDR3 DNA is TGTGCCACCACAATGAGGCGCCGCGGCTATGGCTACACCTTC. It is translated as CATTMRRRGYGYTF.

This chain links TRBV5-6 with TRBJ1-5; D is undetermined. This CDR3 has 14 residues. Germline CDR1 and CDR2: SGHDT and YYEEEE. The V and J ends lost 2 bases and 3 bases respectively, with 9 bases between them. The CDR3 here is CASSFLSNNQPQHF. In DNA form, the CDR3 reads TGTGCCAGCAGCTTCCTATCTAACAATCAGCCCCAGCATTTT.

This chain uses TRBV19 with TRBJ1-2; tentatively, D is TRBD1 (5 bases). Germline CDR1 is LNHDA and CDR2 is SQIVND (reference sequence). The CDR3 loop spans 15 amino acids. V lost 4 bases and J lost 4, with 16 bases in between. As DNA, the CDR3 is TGTGCCAGTAGTAATCCGCAGGGCCAGTTCTATGGCTACACCTTC. Translated, it gives CASSNPQGQFYGYTF.

The gene calls are TRBV19 and TRBJ1-5, with 7 bases fitting TRBD1. This CDR3 is 13 amino acids long. V shed 6 bases and J 3 bases; nucleotides not matched to a gene: 2. CDR1 and CDR2 from the germline V gene are LNHDA and SQIVND (reference sequence). The DNA of the CDR3 is TGTGCCAGTAGACAGGGGCCCAATCAGCCCCAGCATTTT. This translates into CASRQGPNQPQHF.

The rearrangement links TRBV4-2 to TRBJ1-5; D may be TRBD1 (6 bases). The ends were cut back, 4 bases at V and 4 bases at J, with 17 bases in the middle. CDR3 length equals 16 residues. Germline V gene data show CDR1 as LGHNA and CDR2 as YNFKEQ. The CDR3, as DNA: TGTGCCAGCAGCCTCGATTTGAGGGGACAAAATCAGCCCCAGCATTTT. Protein: CASSLDLRGQNQPQHF.

This sequence joins TRBV28 and TRBJ2-1; possible D gene TRBD1, 6 bases. V lost 6 bases and J lost 15, with 18 bases in between. This CDR3 contains 12 residues. In germline, CDR1 is MDHEN, CDR2 SYDVKM. For the CDR3, the DNA is TGTGCCAGCAGCCAGCTCAGGGGATCCCGGTTCTTC. Protein product: CASSQLRGSRFF.

This CDR3 is CASSDTSGTKLGYTF. DNA of the CDR3: TGTGCCAGCAGTGACACGTCCGGGACAAAATTAGGCTACACCTTC. The chain links TRBV6-4 to TRBJ1-2; possible D gene TRBD1, 6 bases. Deletions cut 2 bases from V and 8 bases from J, with 18 bases between. This CDR3 spans 15 amino acids. Germline CDR1 and CDR2: MRHNA and SNTAGT.

V and J are TRBV12-3 or TRBV12-4 and TRBJ2-7; TRBD2 aligns across 8 bases. The J segment lost 7 bases and the V segment lost 3 bases, leaving 5 bases of the junction unmatched. The CDR3 extends over 13 amino acids. The CDR3 DNA reads TGTGCCAGCAGTTTGGGAAGCGGGGGAGAGCAGTACTTC. Translating it yields CASSLGSGGEQYF.